This TCR beta chain stems from a study of T cells after yellow fever vaccination. Study-wide results and limits: A small share of clonotypes appeared in both CD4 and CD8 compartments.

V dropped 0 bases and J dropped 2; count of bases not matched to a gene: 13. CDR1 SGHRS and CDR2 YFSETQ come from the germline V gene. CDR3 length equals 19 residues. Note on this clonotype: The antigen is undetermined.

Each CDR3 protein is one row after TCRdb ran MiXCR on the 5' RACE reads. The sample consists of 500,000 to 650,000 distinct CDR3 sequences, less than 20% of them appearing once. This TCR came from a man younger than 35 who received the YFV17D yellow fever vaccine. The chain is built from TRBV5-1 and TRBJ2-3, with TRBD2 identical over 9 bases. Sequenced material: PBMCs, taken around 5 days after the first yellow fever vaccination. CDR3 DNA sequence: TGCGCCAGCAGCTTGGTTTCACCAAGCGGGGGGCTTTTCACAGATACGCAGTATTTT. Its translation: CASSLVSPSGGLFTDTQYF.